Many counts were recorded for the clone carrying this T cell receptor (beta chain). What it binds is unknown. Germline V gene lookup returns CDR1 SGHDN and CDR2 FVKESK. The CDR3 is made up of 13 amino acids. V lost 5 bases, J lost 6 bases, and 12 bases lay in between. Unique molecular identifiers were incorporated when the TCRbeta library was constructed. Via MiXCR, TCRdb re-called the PCR reads, giving one row per CDR3 protein. This table holds 200,000 to 250,000 distinct CDR3 sequences, 11% found once. The data were taken from a study of T-cell reconstitution after alpha-beta-depleted transplantation in children. Findings of the study overall: T cells produced anew were the main source of T-cell counts and diversity one year after transplant. Surviving recipient cells, namely T cells and thymic progenitors, were the source of high day-60 TCRbeta diversity in some patients. Approximately two months post-transplant, alpha-beta T cells reportedly originated from several hundred expanded graft clones.

The sequence was obtained from a child younger than two with acute myeloid leukemia, due to receive a stem cell transplant. The chain is built from TRBV14 and TRBJ2-3; D might be TRBD2 (5 bases). The material was PBMCs, obtained before TCRalphabeta/CD19-depleted stem cell transplant. The CDR3 DNA reads as TGTGCCAGCAGCTCTTGGAGGACGGATACGCAGTATTTT. It specifies CASSSWRTDTQYF.